A selection of T cell receptor beta chains follows, all from one sample in a study of blood T cell repertoires in COVID-19. Assay: immunoSEQ multiplex PCR; the TCRdb copy retains only in-frame clones and omits some. The repertoire holds 250,000 or so clones, with about 85% as singletons. The sample consisted of PBMCs or T cells enriched from blood (not recorded which). The source is a man between 25 and 39 years old who had recovered from COVID-19. Each CDR3 is given with its conserved first and last residue. Each record gives: J gene, clone size, D gene, V gene, CDR3 DNA, CDR3 protein. D genes are given only for firm matches. Only some rows state a clone size, as once, few, many or a class for expanded clones.

TRBJ1-4 | . | . | TRBV28 | TGTGCCAGCAGTCTCCGGGACCGCGGGACCTTTTTT | CASSLRDRGTFF
TRBJ1-3 | . | . | TRBV20-1 | TGCAGTGCTAAGCAAGGAAACACCATATATTTT | CSAKQGNTIYF
TRBJ1-5 | . | . | TRBV2 | TGTGCCAGCAGTCCCAATAGCAATCAGCCCCAGCATTTT | CASSPNSNQPQHF
TRBJ1-2 | . | TRBD1 | TRBV6-2/TRBV6-3 | TGTGCCAGCAGTACCACAGGGGCTCTCTATGGCTACACCTTC | CASSTTGALYGYTF
TRBJ1-6 | . | . | TRBV27 | TGTGCCAGCAACGTCAGGCAGGTTAATTCACCCCTCCACTTT | CASNVRQVNSPLHF
TRBJ2-3 | . | . | TRBV5-1 | TGCGCCAGCAGTCCCTCGACAGGTTCCATCGCAGATACGCAGTATTTT | CASSPSTGSIADTQYF
TRBJ2-2 | . | TRBD2 | TRBV5-1 | TGCGCCAGCAGCACGGGACTAGCGGTCTACACCGGGGAGCTGTTTTTT | CASSTGLAVYTGELFF
TRBJ2-7 | few | TRBD1 | TRBV7-2 | TGTGCCAGCAGCTCAGGACAGGGGAGGGAGCAGTACTTC | CASSSGQGREQYF
TRBJ2-3 | . | . | TRBV5-5 | TGTGCCAGCAGCTTGGCCTCAACAGGGTTGGCTTCAGATACGCAGTATTTT | CASSLASTGLASDTQYF
TRBJ2-7 | . | . | TRBV10-2 | TGCGCCAGCAGTGAGATTAGTCAGGGTCTAAGGTACGAGCAGTACTTC | CASSEISQGLRYEQYF
TRBJ1-6 | . | TRBD1 | TRBV19 | TGTGCCAGTAGTATTCGACAGGGGGATTCACCCCTCCACTTT | CASSIRQGDSPLHF
TRBJ2-5 | . | TRBD2 | TRBV30 | TGTGCCGGATCCCTAGCGGGGGGGGAGACCCAGTACTTC | CAGSLAGGETQYF
TRBJ2-2 | . | . | TRBV21-1 | TGTGCCAGCAGAAAAATTAAACAGTACACCGGGGAGCTGTTTTTT | CASRKIKQYTGELFF
TRBJ2-6 | . | TRBD1 | TRBV5-8 | TGTGCCAGCAGCGTACGGGACAGGGGGTCTGGGGCCAACGTCCTGACTTTC | CASSVRDRGSGANVLTF
TRBJ1-4 | . | TRBD1 | TRBV6-6 | TGTGCCAGCAGTCTAACAGGGGTTAATGAAAAACTGTTTTTT | CASSLTGVNEKLFF
TRBJ2-1 | . | . | TRBV3-1/TRBV3-2 | TGTGCCAGCAGCCAAGTTACGCTTTCCGGGAATGAGCAGTTCTTC | CASSQVTLSGNEQFF
TRBJ1-5 | . | TRBD1 | TRBV28 | TGTGCCAGCAGTTTTAGCAGGGGGCTGGGTCAGCCCCAGCATTTT | CASSFSRGLGQPQHF
TRBJ2-1 | once | TRBD1 | TRBV24-1 | TGTGCCACCAGTAGGACAGGGGGGTGGAATGAGCAGTTCTTC | CATSRTGGWNEQFF
TRBJ1-6 | . | TRBD1 | TRBV7-6 | TGTGCCAGCAGCCCCGGGACAGGGGGTGGTAATTCACCCCTCCACTTT | CASSPGTGGGNSPLHF
TRBJ2-7 | . | . | TRBV7-2 | TGTGCCAGCAGCTTATCCGGGGTTAAACCCTACGAGCAGTACTTC | CASSLSGVKPYEQYF
TRBJ2-7 | once | TRBD1 | TRBV6-5 | TGTGCCAGCAGTTACTCGGGGACAGGGAGCAACGAGCAGTACTTC | CASSYSGTGSNEQYF
TRBJ2-3 | . | . | TRBV5-1 | TGCGCCAGCAGCTTGATTGACAGAGCCACAGATACGCAGTATTTT | CASSLIDRATDTQYF
TRBJ2-7 | once | TRBD1 | TRBV10-3 | TGTGCCATCACACCGGGACAGCCCTACGAGCAGTACTTC | CAITPGQPYEQYF
TRBJ2-7 | few | . | TRBV5-1 | TGCGCCAGCAGCTTGCAGGGCCGGGAGCAGTACTTC | CASSLQGREQYF
TRBJ1-2 | . | TRBD1 | TRBV28 | TGTGCCAGCGGCGGGACAGGGGCTAGCTACACCTTC | CASGGTGASYTF
TRBJ2-5 | . | TRBD1 | TRBV7-6 | TGTGCCACAAACCAGGGGGCGCCAGTAGAGACCCAGTACTTC | CATNQGAPVETQYF
TRBJ1-2 | . | . | TRBV7-9 | TGTGCCAGCAGCCTCATGATATCGGGGATCTATGGCTACACCTTC | CASSLMISGIYGYTF
TRBJ1-4 | once | . | TRBV7-6 | TGTGCCAGCAGCTTAGGAGCAGGCAGGAATGAAAAACTGTTTTTT | CASSLGAGRNEKLFF
TRBJ1-2 | . | . | TRBV28 | TGTGCCAGCAGTTTGGCCCACGCGACGGGGTTTTCAAGCTATGGCTACACCTTC | CASSLAHATGFSSYGYTF
TRBJ2-1 | . | . | TRBV6-5 | TGTGCCAGCAGTTACTCTGCGAGGGGGGGCCGTGATGAGCAGTTCTTC | CASSYSARGGRDEQFF
TRBJ1-5 | . | . | TRBV19 | TGTGCCAGTAGTATAGGGGCGAGAAATCAGCCCCAGCATTTT | CASSIGARNQPQHF
TRBJ2-3 | . | . | TRBV27 | TGTGCCAGCAGTTTATTTCCAGCGGGCACAGATACGCAGTATTTT | CASSLFPAGTDTQYF
TRBJ2-5 | . | . | TRBV5-1 | TGCGCCAGCAGCTTGACCCCACACAAGGAGGAAGAGACCCAGTACTTC | CASSLTPHKEEETQYF
TRBJ2-7 | . | . | TRBV19 | TGTGCCAGTACGGGAAGGGCCTCCTACGAGCAGTACTTC | CASTGRASYEQYF
TRBJ1-5 | . | . | TRBV5-1 | TGCGCCAGCAGCCCAACAGGGCATCAGCCCCAGCATTTT | CASSPTGHQPQHF
TRBJ1-1 | . | . | TRBV30 | TGTGCCTGGAGTGTACAGCCGGTCAACACTGAAGCTTTCTTT | CAWSVQPVNTEAFF
TRBJ2-5 | . | . | TRBV19 | TGTGCCAGTAGTATATCGCTAGCCCCAGAGACCCAGTACTTC | CASSISLAPETQYF
TRBJ2-7 | once | . | TRBV2 | TGTGCCAGCCAGGGGAAGACTCGGTCGCTCGGCGAGCAGTACTTC | CASQGKTRSLGEQYF
TRBJ1-4 | . | TRBD1 | TRBV28 | TGTGCCAGCACCCTCCCCGGGACAGGGAAAAAACTGTTTTTT | CASTLPGTGKKLFF
TRBJ1-5 | . | . | TRBV2 | TGTGCCAGCAGGGGGAGGGGAGGGAATCAGCCCCAGCATTTT | CASRGRGGNQPQHF
TRBJ1-4 | . | TRBD1 | TRBV19 | TGTGCCAGTAGTATCTCCGGGACAGGGGTGGAAAAACTGTTTTTT | CASSISGTGVEKLFF
TRBJ1-3 | . | . | TRBV18 | TGTGCCAGCTCACCCCTTCTACAGGGATGGGGCAGCTCTGGAAACACCATATATTTT | CASSPLLQGWGSSGNTIYF
TRBJ2-5 | . | TRBD2 | TRBV9 | TGTGCCAGCAGCGTAACCGAGGGAGCGGGGGAGACCCAGTACTTC | CASSVTEGAGETQYF
TRBJ2-1 | . | TRBD1 | TRBV19 | TGTGCCAGTAAATCACAGGGGGCCGTTAATGAGCAGTTCTTC | CASKSQGAVNEQFF
TRBJ2-3 | . | TRBD2 | TRBV7-2 | TGTGCCAGCAGTCGGAGGCCTCCGGGACTAGCGGATACGCAGTATTTT | CASSRRPPGLADTQYF
TRBJ2-7 | . | . | TRBV10-2 | TGCGCCAGCATGGTTGGGGGCGCACCTACCGAGCAGTACTTC | CASMVGGAPTEQYF
TRBJ2-2 | . | . | TRBV7-8 | TGTGCCAGCAGCCCTCATACAGGGACCCAGAACACCGGGGAGCTGTTTTTT | CASSPHTGTQNTGELFF
TRBJ2-3 | . | . | TRBV12-3/TRBV12-4 | TGTGCCAGCAGTACCGGAGACACAGATACGCAGTATTTT | CASSTGDTDTQYF
TRBJ1-1 | . | . | TRBV19 | TGTGCCAGTAGTAAAGAGAAGGGGTACACTGAAGCTTTCTTT | CASSKEKGYTEAFF
TRBJ1-2 | . | . | TRBV30 | TGTGCCTGGAGTGTTTACGGTGGCTACACCTTC | CAWSVYGGYTF
TRBJ2-2 | . | . | TRBV13 | TGTGCCAGCAGCCCCCGCGGGGCCGTTGGCACCGGGGAGCTGTTTTTT | CASSPRGAVGTGELFF
TRBJ1-2 | once | . | TRBV18 | TGTGCCAGCTCACCACCGGAGGGGCTCGGCTATGGCTACACCTTC | CASSPPEGLGYGYTF
TRBJ1-2 | . | . | TRBV28 | TGTGCCAGCCGGTCTAACTATGGCTACACCTTC | CASRSNYGYTF
TRBJ2-5 | . | TRBD2 | TRBV30 | TGTGCCTGGAGTCCTAAGCGGGGGGGCCGCGAGACCCAGTACTTC | CAWSPKRGGRETQYF
TRBJ1-2 | . | TRBD1 | TRBV28 | TGTGCCAGCAGCTTACAGGGGGCCACGGCGGTCGTTGATGGCTACACCTTC | CASSLQGATAVVDGYTF
TRBJ2-5 | . | . | TRBV7-2 | TGTGCCAGCAGCTTTGGCCAGCAAGAGACCCAGTACTTC | CASSFGQQETQYF
TRBJ1-3 | few | TRBD1 | TRBV18 | TGTGCCAGCTCACCCGGGACAGGGAACGGAAACACCATATATTTT | CASSPGTGNGNTIYF
TRBJ2-7 | . | . | TRBV20-1 | TGCAGTGCTAGTAGACTTTACGAGCAGTACTTC | CSASRLYEQYF
TRBJ1-6 | . | . | TRBV5-4 | TGTGCCAGCAGCTTGGAGGGAGTGAGTTCACCCCTCCACTTT | CASSLEGVSSPLHF
TRBJ2-2 | . | . | TRBV29-1 | TGCAGCGGGAGACAGGAGAGGAACACCGGGGAGCTGTTTTTT | CSGRQERNTGELFF